The source of this T cell receptor beta chain is a study of lung T cells in sarcoidosis with Löfgren's syndrome. The CDR3 runs to 14 residues. Germline CDR1 is SNHLY and CDR2 is FYNNEI. Trimming took 4 bases from V and 5 from J, leaving 15 bases between them. As regards this clonotype: No antigen is known for it.

Study conclusions and caveats: Multiple Löfgren's syndrome patients reportedly shared TRAV12-1 and TRBV2 CDR3 motifs. These T cells possibly recognize a putative, unidentified sarcoidosis-associated antigen. TRBV2 was the preferred pairing partner of TRAV12-1, with similar CDR3s. The most expanded V genes in Löfgren's patients were reportedly TRAV12-1 and TRBV2.

Each CDR3 protein gets one entry after TCRdb re-called the reads with MiXCR. This table holds around 2,500 distinct CDR3 sequences, about 21% found once. Specimen: CD4+ T cells from bronchoalveolar lavage. The receptor's source is a human donor with sarcoidosis (Löfgren's syndrome or another form), or a control subject (not recorded which). This rearrangement joins TRBV2 to TRBJ2-7; D remains unclear. CDR3 DNA sequence: TGTGCCAGCAGTGGAGGAGTTTCGGGTGACGAGCAGTACTTC. This sequence encodes CASSGGVSGDEQYF.